The TCR beta chain described here comes from a study of blood T cell repertoires in COVID-19. Study summary: COVID-19 samples collected from the United States, Italy and Spain covered acute and convalescent phases. The analysed material was cDNA or gDNA that came from T cells, B-cell-depleted T cells, or PBMCs.

Germline V gene data show CDR1 as ENHRY and CDR2 as SYGVKD. This CDR3 contains 12 residues. V shed 6 bases and J shed 5 bases, with 11 bases lying between them. This clone was seen just once. In the original workflow: Reference gene primer amplification yielded estimated nucleated cell counts. The data were produced by immunoSEQ multiplex PCR, yet TCRdb's version contains in-frame clones alone and is incomplete. V and J calls plus clone size are reproduced from that table; the DNA served to infer D and trimming. In the table there are approximately 100,000 clones, 75% to 90% of which are singletons. The origin of this receptor is a woman of 80 years or more with acute or convalescent COVID-19. This chain uses TRBV10-3 with TRBJ2-7; possibly TRBD1 for D (6 bases). The sequencing input was peripheral blood. The CDR3 DNA is TGTGCCATCAGGGGAGCAGGGGACGAGCAGTACTTC. Translation: CAIRGAGDEQYF.